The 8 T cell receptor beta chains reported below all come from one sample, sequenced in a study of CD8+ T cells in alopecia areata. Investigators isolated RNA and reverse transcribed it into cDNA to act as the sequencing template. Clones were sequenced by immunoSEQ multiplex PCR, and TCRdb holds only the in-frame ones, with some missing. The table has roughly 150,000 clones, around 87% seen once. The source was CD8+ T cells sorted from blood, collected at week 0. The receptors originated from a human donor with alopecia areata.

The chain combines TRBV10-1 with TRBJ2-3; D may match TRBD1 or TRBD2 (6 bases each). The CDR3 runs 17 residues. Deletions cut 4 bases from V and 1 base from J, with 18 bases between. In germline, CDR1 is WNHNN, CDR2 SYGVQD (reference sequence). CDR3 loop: CASSAELGGRGTDTQYF. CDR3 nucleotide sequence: TGCGCCAGCAGTGCCGAACTAGGGGGGCGCGGCACAGATACGCAGTATTTT.

CDR3 in DNA: TGTGCCAGCAGCCCTACTCAAGGGGCCAATGAGCAGTTCTTC. Translated, it gives CASSPTQGANEQFF. This sequence joins TRBV7-9 and TRBJ2-1; possibly TRBD1 for D (5 bases). The V and J ends lost 5 bases and 6 bases respectively, with 14 bases between them. This CDR3 region has 14 residues. CDR1 is SEHNR, CDR2 FQNEAQ, per germline (reference sequence). Drawing the rest from reference TRBV7-9 and TRBJ2-1, the complete variable domain is DTGVSQNPRHKITKRGQNVTFRCDPISEHNRLYWYRQTLGQGPEFLTYFQNEAQLEKSRLLSDRFSAERPKGSFSTLEIQRTEQGDSAMYLCASSPTQGANEQFFGPGTRLTVL.

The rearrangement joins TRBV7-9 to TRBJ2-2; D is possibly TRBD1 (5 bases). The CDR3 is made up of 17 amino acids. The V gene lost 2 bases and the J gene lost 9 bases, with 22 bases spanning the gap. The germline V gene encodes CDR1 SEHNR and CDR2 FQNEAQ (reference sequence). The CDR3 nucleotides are TGTGCCAGCAGCTTAAAAGGGCAGGGCGCGAACACGAGGGAGCTGTTTTTT. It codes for CASSLKGQGANTRELFF.

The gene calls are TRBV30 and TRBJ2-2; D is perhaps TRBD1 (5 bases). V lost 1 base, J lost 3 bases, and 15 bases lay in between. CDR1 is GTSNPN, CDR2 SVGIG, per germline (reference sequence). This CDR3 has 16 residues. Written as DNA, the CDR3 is TGTGCCTGGAGTGGGGGAAGACAGCCGGACACCGGGGAGCTGTTTTTT. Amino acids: CAWSGGRQPDTGELFF.

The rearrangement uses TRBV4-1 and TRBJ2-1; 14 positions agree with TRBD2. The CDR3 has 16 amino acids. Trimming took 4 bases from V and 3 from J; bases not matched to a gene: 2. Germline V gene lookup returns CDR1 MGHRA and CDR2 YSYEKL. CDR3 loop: CASSPGTSGSYNEQFF. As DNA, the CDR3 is TGCGCCAGCAGCCCAGGGACTAGCGGGAGCTACAATGAGCAGTTCTTC.

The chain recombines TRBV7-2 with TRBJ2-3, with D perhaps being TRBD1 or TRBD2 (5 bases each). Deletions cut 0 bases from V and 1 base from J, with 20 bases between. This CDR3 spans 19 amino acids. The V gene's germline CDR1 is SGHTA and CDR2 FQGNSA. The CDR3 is CASSLALLVRDRGTDTQYF. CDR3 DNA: TGTGCCAGCAGCTTAGCGTTATTAGTTAGGGACCGAGGCACAGATACGCAGTATTTT.

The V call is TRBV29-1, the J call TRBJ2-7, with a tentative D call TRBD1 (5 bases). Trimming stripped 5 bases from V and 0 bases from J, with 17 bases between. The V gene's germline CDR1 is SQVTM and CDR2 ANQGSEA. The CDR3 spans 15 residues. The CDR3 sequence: CSVLSPDRLSYEQYF. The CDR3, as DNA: TGCAGCGTTCTTTCACCAGACAGACTCTCCTACGAGCAGTACTTC.

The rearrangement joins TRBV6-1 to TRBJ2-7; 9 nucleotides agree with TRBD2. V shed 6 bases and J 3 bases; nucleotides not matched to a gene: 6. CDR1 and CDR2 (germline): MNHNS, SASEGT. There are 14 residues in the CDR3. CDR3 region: CASSERGASYEQYF. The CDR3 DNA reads TGTGCCAGCAGCGAGCGGGGGGCAAGCTACGAGCAGTACTTC.